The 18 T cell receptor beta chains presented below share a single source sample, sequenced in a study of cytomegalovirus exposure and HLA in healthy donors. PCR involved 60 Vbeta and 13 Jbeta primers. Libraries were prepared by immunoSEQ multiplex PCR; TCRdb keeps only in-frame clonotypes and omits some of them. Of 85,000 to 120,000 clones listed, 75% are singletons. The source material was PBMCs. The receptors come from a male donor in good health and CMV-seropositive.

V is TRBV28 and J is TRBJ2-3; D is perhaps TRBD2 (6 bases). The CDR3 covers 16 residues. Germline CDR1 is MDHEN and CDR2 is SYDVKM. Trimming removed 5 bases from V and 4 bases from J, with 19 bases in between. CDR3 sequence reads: CASSTARDSRSDTQYF. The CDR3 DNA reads TGTGCCAGCAGTACGGCCCGGGACTCCCGGTCAGATACGCAGTATTTT.

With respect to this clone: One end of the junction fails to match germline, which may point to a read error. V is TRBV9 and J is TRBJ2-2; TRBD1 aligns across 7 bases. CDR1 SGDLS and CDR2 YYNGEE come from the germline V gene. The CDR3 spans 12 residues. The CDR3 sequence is CASRSLTGDLFF. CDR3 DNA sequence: TGTGCCAGCAGATCACTAACAGGGGACCTGTTTTTT.

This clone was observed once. The CDR3 nucleotides are TGCAGCGTTAGGACAGGGTCGTCCTACGAGCAGTACTTC. It codes for CSVRTGSSYEQYF. This chain connects TRBV29-1 to TRBJ2-7; 8 nucleotides line up with TRBD1. J was trimmed by 1 base and V by 5 bases; bases with no gene match: 4. The germline V gene encodes CDR1 SQVTM and CDR2 ANQGSEA. CDR3 length: 13 residues.

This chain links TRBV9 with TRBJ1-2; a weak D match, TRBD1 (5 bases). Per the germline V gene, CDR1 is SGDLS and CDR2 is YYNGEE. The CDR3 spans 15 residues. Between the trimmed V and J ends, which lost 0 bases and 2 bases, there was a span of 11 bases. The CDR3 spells CASSVEGAGNYGYTF. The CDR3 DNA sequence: TGTGCCAGCAGCGTAGAAGGGGCCGGGAACTATGGCTACACCTTC. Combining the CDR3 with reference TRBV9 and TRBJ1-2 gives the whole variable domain DSGVTQTPKHLITATGQRVTLRCSPRSGDLSVYWYQQSLDQGLQFLIQYYNGEERAKGNILERFSAQQFPDLHSELNLSSLELGDSALYFCASSVEGAGNYGYTFGSGTRLTVV.

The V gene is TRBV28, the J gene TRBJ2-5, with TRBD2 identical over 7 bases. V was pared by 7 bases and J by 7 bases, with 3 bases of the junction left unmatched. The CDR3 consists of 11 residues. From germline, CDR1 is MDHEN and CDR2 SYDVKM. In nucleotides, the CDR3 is TGTGCCAGCACATTAGCGGGGACCCAGTACTTC. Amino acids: CASTLAGTQYF.

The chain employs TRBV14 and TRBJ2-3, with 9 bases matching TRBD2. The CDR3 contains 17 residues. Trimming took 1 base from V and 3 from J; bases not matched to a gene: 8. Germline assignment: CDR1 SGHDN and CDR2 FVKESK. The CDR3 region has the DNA TGTGCCAGCAGCCAAGTTCGCGGGAGGGCCAGTACAGATACGCAGTATTTT. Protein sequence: CASSQVRGRASTDTQYF.

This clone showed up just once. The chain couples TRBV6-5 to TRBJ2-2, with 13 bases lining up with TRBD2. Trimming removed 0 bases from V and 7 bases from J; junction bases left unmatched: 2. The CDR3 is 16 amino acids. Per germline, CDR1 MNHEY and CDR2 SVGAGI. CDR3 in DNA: TGTGCCAGCAGTTACTCACTAGCGGGGGGGGTCGGGGAGCTGTTTTTT. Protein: CASSYSLAGGVGELFF.

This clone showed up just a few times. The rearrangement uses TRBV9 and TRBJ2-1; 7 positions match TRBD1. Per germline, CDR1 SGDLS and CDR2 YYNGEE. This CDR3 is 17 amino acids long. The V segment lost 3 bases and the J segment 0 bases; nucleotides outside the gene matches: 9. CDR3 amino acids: CASSDGQDISSYNEQFF. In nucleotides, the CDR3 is TGTGCCAGCAGCGATGGACAGGATATTAGCTCCTACAATGAGCAGTTCTTC.

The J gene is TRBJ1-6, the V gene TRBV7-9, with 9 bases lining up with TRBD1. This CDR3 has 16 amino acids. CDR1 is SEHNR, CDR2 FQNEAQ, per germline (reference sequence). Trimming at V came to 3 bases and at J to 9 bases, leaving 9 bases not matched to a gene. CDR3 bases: TGTGCCAGCAGCTTTCTGCAGGGACAGGGCTCTTCACCCCTCCACTTT. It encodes CASSFLQGQGSSPLHF.

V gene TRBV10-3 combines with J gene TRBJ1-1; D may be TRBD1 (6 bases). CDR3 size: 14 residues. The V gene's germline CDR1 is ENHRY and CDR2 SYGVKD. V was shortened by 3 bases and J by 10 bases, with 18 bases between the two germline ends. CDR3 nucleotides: TGTGCCATCAGTGATCACACAGGGTTTGGGGGAGCTTTCTTT. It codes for CAISDHTGFGGAFF.

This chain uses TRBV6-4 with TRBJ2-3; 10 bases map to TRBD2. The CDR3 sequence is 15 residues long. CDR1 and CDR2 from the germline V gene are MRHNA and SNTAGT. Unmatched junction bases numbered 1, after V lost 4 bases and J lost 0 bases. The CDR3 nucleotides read TGTGCCAGCAGTGCGACTAGCGGGAGCACAGATACGCAGTATTTT. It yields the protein CASSATSGSTDTQYF.

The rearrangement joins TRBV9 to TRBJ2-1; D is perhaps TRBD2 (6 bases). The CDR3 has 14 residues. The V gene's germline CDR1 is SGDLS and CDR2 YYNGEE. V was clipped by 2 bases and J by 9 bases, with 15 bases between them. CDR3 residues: CASSVGWVGGEQFF. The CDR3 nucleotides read TGTGCCAGCAGCGTTGGTTGGGTGGGGGGTGAGCAGTTCTTC.

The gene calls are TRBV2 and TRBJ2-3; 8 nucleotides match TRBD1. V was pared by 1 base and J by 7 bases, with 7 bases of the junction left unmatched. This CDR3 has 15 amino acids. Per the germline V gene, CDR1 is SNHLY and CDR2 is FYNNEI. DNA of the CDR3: TGTGCCAGCAGTGAAGACAGGGGGACCATGAATACGCAGTATTTT. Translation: CASSEDRGTMNTQYF.

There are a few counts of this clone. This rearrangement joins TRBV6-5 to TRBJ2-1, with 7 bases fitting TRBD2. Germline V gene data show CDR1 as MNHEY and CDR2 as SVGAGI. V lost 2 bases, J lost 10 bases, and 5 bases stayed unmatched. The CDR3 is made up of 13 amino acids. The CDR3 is CASSYGAGVEQFF. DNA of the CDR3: TGTGCCAGCAGTTACGGGGCGGGAGTCGAGCAGTTCTTC.

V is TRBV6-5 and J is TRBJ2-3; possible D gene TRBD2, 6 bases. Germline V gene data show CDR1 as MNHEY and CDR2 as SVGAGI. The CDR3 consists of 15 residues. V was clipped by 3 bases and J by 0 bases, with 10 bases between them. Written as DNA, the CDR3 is TGTGCCAGCAGTTATGGGGGGACTAGCACAGATACGCAGTATTTT. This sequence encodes CASSYGGTSTDTQYF.

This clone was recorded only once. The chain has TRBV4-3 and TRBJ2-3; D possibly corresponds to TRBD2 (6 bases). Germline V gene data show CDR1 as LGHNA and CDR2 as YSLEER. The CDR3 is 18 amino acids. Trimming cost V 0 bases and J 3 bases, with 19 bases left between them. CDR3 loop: CASSQEMKASVATDTQYF. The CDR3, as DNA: TGCGCCAGCAGCCAAGAGATGAAGGCTAGCGTGGCAACAGATACGCAGTATTTT.

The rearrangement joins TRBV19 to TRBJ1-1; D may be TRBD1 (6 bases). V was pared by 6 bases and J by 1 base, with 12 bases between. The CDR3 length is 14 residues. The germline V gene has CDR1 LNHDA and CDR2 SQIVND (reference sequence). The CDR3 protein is CASRGDRTNTEAFF. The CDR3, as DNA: TGTGCCAGTAGAGGAGACAGGACGAACACTGAAGCTTTCTTT.

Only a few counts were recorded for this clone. Here the CDR3 reads CASSLRTGTYEQYF. Written as DNA, the CDR3 is TGTGCCAGTAGTCTAAGGACTGGGACCTACGAGCAGTACTTC. This chain uses TRBV19 with TRBJ2-7, with a possible D match to TRBD2 (5 bases). Trimming took 5 bases from V and 2 from J, leaving 13 bases between them. This CDR3 spans 14 amino acids. Germline V gene sequence: CDR1 LNHDA, CDR2 SQIVND (reference sequence).